One sample yielded the 20 T cell receptor beta chains listed below, sequenced in a study of tissue T cells after allogeneic stem cell transplantation. The time point is: mouse harvest day 14 after allogeneic transplant. The graft held 10^6 splenic CD5+ T cells and 10^7 T-cell-depleted bone marrow cells. Profiled with immunoSEQ multiplex PCR; TCRdb holds only in-frame clones, not every one. The sample holds about 2,100 clones, roughly 50% seen once. The sample was liver tissue. These receptor sequences come from a female BALB/c mouse given C57BL/6 T cells with graft-versus-host disease after an allogeneic hematopoietic cell transplant.

By share, this clone counts as medium-sized. Gene names follow the mouse nomenclature. The sequenced fragment ends 1 residue before the CDR3 boundary, so the rest is inferred from the germline J gene. The rearrangement links TRBV29 to TRBJ2-2; 9 bases fit TRBD1. This CDR3 is 15 amino acids long. V lost 5 bases and J lost 1; bases outside the gene matches: 2. Germline lookup yields CDR1 MSHET and CDR2 SYDVDS. The CDR3 here is CASSPGQGNTGQLYF. The part of the CDR3 DNA that was read is TGTGCTAGCAGTCCGGGACAGGGAAACACCGGGCAGCTCTAC.

For this clone: Gene names are the mouse ones. Read coverage stops 1 residue before the CDR3 terminus; the germline J gene supplies the remainder. This chain joins TRBV31 and TRBJ2-4, with 10 bases fitting TRBD1. Unmatched junction bases numbered 3, after V lost 0 bases and J lost 6 bases. Germline V CDR1 and CDR2: GKSSPN, SITVG. The CDR3 contains 14 residues. CDR3 protein: CAWSLGTGVNTLYF. The part of the CDR3 DNA that was read is TGTGCCTGGAGTCTAGGGACAGGGGTGAACACCTTGTAC.

Notes on this clone: Gene names are the mouse ones. With the read ending 1 residue before the CDR3 end, the germline J gene is used to fill in that end. The V gene is TRBV29, the J gene TRBJ1-1; no reliable D call. The V end lost 8 bases, the J end lost 2 bases, and 6 bases lay between the germline ends. The CDR3 has 11 residues. Germline CDR1 is MSHET and CDR2 is SYDVDS. This chain's CDR3 is CASRTNTEVFF. The sequenced part of the CDR3 DNA is TGTGCTAGCCGGACCAACACAGAAGTCTTC.

As regards this clone: Gene names and germline refer to mouse. Sequencing ends 1 residue short of the CDR3 end; the germline J gene provides the rest. The rearrangement links TRBV23 to TRBJ1-1; the table gives TRBD1 as D, unverified against the DNA. Per germline, CDR1 KGHTA and CDR2 FQNQQP. The CDR3 sequence is 14 residues long. The CDR3 reads CSSSHGTANTEVFF. The covered CDR3 bases are TGCTCCAGCAGTCACGGGACAGCAAACACAGAAGTCTTC.

In the case of this clone: Gene names and germline match the mouse. The sequenced part of the CDR3 DNA is TGTGCCAGCAGTGGGGACTGGGGGGCGAGGGAACAGTAC. Translating it yields CASSGDWGAREQY. The full CDR3 protein is CASSGDWGAREQYF. The chain employs TRBV13-1 and TRBJ2-7; the match to TRBD2 covers 12 bases. The sequence runs out 1 residue before the end of the CDR3; the remainder is reconstructed from the germline J gene. Trimming at V came to 3 bases and at J to 7 bases, leaving 5 bases not matched to a gene. This CDR3 spans 14 amino acids. The germline V gene has CDR1 NSHNY and CDR2 SYGAGN.

Comment on this clone: The gene names given are mouse names. The sequenced fragment ends 1 residue before the CDR3 boundary, so the rest is inferred from the germline J gene. The J gene is TRBJ2-7, the V gene TRBV3; 8 bases are a match to TRBD2. Trimming removed 1 base from V and 1 base from J; junction bases left unmatched: 0. Germline V lookup: CDR1 SNHLY, CDR2 FYNGKV (reference sequence). CDR3 length equals 14 residues. The CDR3: CASSLGTGSYEQYF. The sequenced CDR3 bases are TGTGCCAGCAGCTTAGGGACTGGGTCCTATGAACAGTAC.

About this clone: Mouse germline and gene names are used. CDR3 sequence: CASSLSRDSGNTLYF. The DNA read from the CDR3 is TGTGCCAGCAGTCTGTCGAGGGATTCTGGAAATACGCTCTAT. The V call is TRBV26, the J call TRBJ1-3, with unresolved D. The CDR3 is cut off 1 residue early in the read; its end comes from the germline J gene. Germline values: CDR1 KGHPV, CDR2 FQNQEV (reference sequence). Trimming cost V 0 bases and J 0 bases, with 6 bases left between them. The CDR3 runs 15 residues.

A remark on this clone: Gene names denote mouse genes. Coverage ceases 1 residue before the CDR3 finishes, and the germline J gene fills in the end. This chain links TRBV1 with TRBJ1-6; no definite D call. TRBJ1-6 is designated an ORF whose function remains uncertain. Trimming removed 3 bases from V and 8 bases from J, with 5 bases in between. The CDR3 sequence is 12 residues long. Germline CDR1 reads NSQYPW; CDR2 reads LRSPGD (reference sequence). The sequenced part of the CDR3 DNA is TGCACCTGCAGTGCCCGTGATTCGCCCCTCTAC. Its translation is CTCSARDSPLY. The entire CDR3 is CTCSARDSPLYF.

In this sample, this clone is large. The gene names here belong to mouse. Coverage ceases 1 residue before the CDR3 finishes, and the germline J gene fills in the end. The chain couples TRBV16 to TRBJ2-7; TRBD1 aligns across 7 bases. V lost 1 base and J lost 3; bases outside the gene matches: 3. CDR1 SGHSA and CDR2 FRNQAP come from the germline V gene. The CDR3 covers 14 residues. The CDR3 sequence is CASSLASGGYEQYF. Incomplete CDR3 DNA: TGTGCAAGCAGCTTAGCTTCAGGGGGCTATGAACAGTAC.

This clone has only a few counts. Mouse gene names apply. With the read ending 1 residue before the CDR3 end, the germline J gene is used to fill in that end. This chain connects TRBV1 to TRBJ2-7; 8 positions agree with TRBD1. Germline loops: CDR1 NSQYPW, CDR2 LRSPGD (reference sequence). Trimming removed 2 bases from V and 5 bases from J; junction bases left unmatched: 5. The CDR3 has 14 residues. The CDR3 loop reads CTCSAQQGADEQYF. CDR3 bases read: TGCACCTGCAGTGCACAGCAGGGGGCTGATGAACAGTAC.

This clone was detected a few times. Gene names are mouse gene names. The CDR3 region is CASSLSNRGNTLYF. The CDR3 DNA, read in part, is TGTGCCAGCAGTCTGTCGAACAGGGGAAATACGCTCTAT. The chain recombines TRBV26 with TRBJ1-3, with D possibly matching TRBD1 (5 bases). Read coverage stops 1 residue before the CDR3 terminus; the germline J gene supplies the remainder. Germline V gene data show CDR1 as KGHPV and CDR2 as FQNQEV (reference sequence). The V end lost 0 bases, the J end lost 4 bases, and 7 bases lay between the germline ends. This CDR3 has 14 residues. The full variable domain, rest sourced from reference TRBV26 and TRBJ1-3, is NSKVIQTPRYLVKGQGQKAKMRCIPEKGHPVVFWYQQNKNNEFKFLINFQNQEVLQQIDMTEKRFSAECPSNSPCSLEIQSSEAGDSALYLCASSLSNRGNTLYFGEGSRLIVV.

With respect to this clone: Genes and germline are mouse. The read falls 1 residue short of the CDR3 end, and the missing part is taken from the germline J gene. The chain has TRBV3 and TRBJ2-5; the match to TRBD1 covers 7 bases. The ends lost 6 bases at V and 3 bases at J; junction bases unmatched: 3. CDR3 length: 13 amino acids. In germline, CDR1 is SNHLY, CDR2 FYNGKV (reference sequence). The sequenced part of the CDR3 DNA is TGTGCCAGCAGTCGGGACAGTCAAGACACCCAGTAC. Translated, it gives CASSRDSQDTQY. The complete CDR3 sequence is CASSRDSQDTQYF.

Comments on this clone: Mouse germline and gene names are used. The missing CDR3 end, 1 residue past where the read stops, is filled in from the germline J gene. J is TRBJ1-6 and V is TRBV26; tentatively, D is TRBD1 (6 bases). TRBJ1-6 is sorted into the ORF group, with uncertain function. The germline CDR1 and CDR2 sequences are KGHPV and FQNQEV (reference sequence). Trimming took 4 bases from V and 3 from J, leaving 7 bases between them. CDR3 length equals 14 residues. The CDR3 bases that were read are TGTGCCAGCAGTCAGGACAGCTATAATTCGCCCCTCTAC. This codes for CASSQDSYNSPLY. Given in full, the CDR3 is CASSQDSYNSPLYF.

This clone counts as medium-sized. The genes are named according to mouse. Sequencing ends 1 residue short of the CDR3 end; the germline J gene provides the rest. The rearrangement joins TRBV29 to TRBJ1-3; a possible D gene is TRBD1 (5 bases). The V end lost 5 bases, the J end lost 3 bases, and 8 bases lay between the germline ends. Germline lookup yields CDR1 MSHET and CDR2 SYDVDS. CDR3 length: 13 residues. Incomplete CDR3 DNA: TGTGCTAGCAGTCCAGGGTATGGAAATACGCTCTAT. Amino acid sequence: CASSPGYGNTLY. The entire CDR3 sequence reads CASSPGYGNTLYF.

About this clone itself: Genes and germline are mouse. CDR3 bases read: TGTGCCAGCGGGGACTGGGGGCCCTATGCTGAGCAGTTC. The encoded protein is CASGDWGPYAEQF. The CDR3, in full, reads CASGDWGPYAEQFF. The chain links TRBV13-2 to TRBJ2-1; 10 bases align to TRBD2. Read coverage stops 1 residue before the CDR3 terminus; the germline J gene supplies the remainder. The CDR3 totals 14 residues. V was clipped by 5 bases and J by 3 bases; unmatched bases: 2. CDR1 is NNHNN, CDR2 SYGAGS, per germline (reference sequence).

A word on this clone: Genes and germline come from the mouse. The missing CDR3 end, 1 residue past where the read stops, is filled in from the germline J gene. The V and J genes are TRBV12-1 and TRBJ1-3, with D uncertain. Between the trimmed V and J ends, which lost 1 base and 0 bases, there was a span of 9 bases. CDR3 length: 15 amino acids. The germline gives CDR1 SGHSN, CDR2 HYEKVE. The CDR3 here is CASSLGKNSGNTLYF. The covered CDR3 bases are TGTGCCAGCTCTCTAGGCAAAAATTCTGGAAATACGCTCTAT.

In the case of this clone: Gene names are the mouse ones. The CDR3 end lies 1 residue beyond the end of the read and is filled in from the germline J gene. The chain carries TRBV3 and TRBJ2-4; D tentatively reads TRBD1 or TRBD2 (5 bases each). Trimming stripped 5 bases from V and 1 base from J, with 13 bases between. Germline V gene sequence: CDR1 SNHLY, CDR2 FYNGKV (reference sequence). The CDR3 has 15 residues. The sequenced CDR3 bases are TGTGCCAGCAGCCTGGGACCGGGACGTCAAAACACCTTGTAC. Translation: CASSLGPGRQNTLY. The whole CDR3 sequence reads CASSLGPGRQNTLYF. Full variable domain (remainder filled in from reference TRBV3 and TRBJ2-4): GPKVLQIPSHQIIDMGQMVTLNCDPVSNHLYFYWYKQILGQQMEFLVNFYNGKVMEKSKLFKDQFSVERPDGSYFTLKIQPTALEDSAVYFCASSLGPGRQNTLYFGAGTRLSVL.

As for this clone: Genes here carry mouse names. The missing CDR3 end, 1 residue past where the read stops, is filled in from the germline J gene. The chain couples TRBV3 to TRBJ2-4, with D maybe TRBD1 (5 bases). The CDR3 has 13 amino acids. Deletions cut 1 base from V and 3 bases from J, with 5 bases between. The V gene's germline CDR1 is SNHLY and CDR2 FYNGKV (reference sequence). The CDR3 DNA, read in part, is TGTGCCAGCAGCTTAGGACAGCAAAACACCTTGTAC. This translates into CASSLGQQNTLY. The full CDR3 is CASSLGQQNTLYF.

Only a few counts were recorded for this clone. The gene names here belong to mouse. The read ends 1 residue early relative to the CDR3; the germline J gene fills the gap. This chain joins TRBV16 and TRBJ2-7, with D possibly matching TRBD1 (6 bases). This CDR3 spans 14 amino acids. CDR1 SGHSA and CDR2 FRNQAP come from the germline V gene. The V and J ends lost 5 bases and 1 base respectively, with 12 bases between them. CDR3 amino acids: CASSQEGESYEQYF. The sequenced part of the CDR3 DNA is TGTGCAAGCAGCCAGGAGGGGGAGTCCTATGAACAGTAC.

This clone rates as hyperexpanded. Genes here carry mouse names. The CDR3 end falls 1 residue outside the read, so it is completed with the germline J gene. The chain links TRBV29 to TRBJ2-1; D is unresolved. From germline, CDR1 is MSHET and CDR2 SYDVDS. The CDR3 runs 12 residues. V was trimmed by 4 bases and J by 9 bases, leaving 10 bases between them. CDR3 protein: CASSSPGFEQFF. The CDR3 bases that were read are TGTGCTAGCAGTTCACCGGGATTTGAGCAGTTC.